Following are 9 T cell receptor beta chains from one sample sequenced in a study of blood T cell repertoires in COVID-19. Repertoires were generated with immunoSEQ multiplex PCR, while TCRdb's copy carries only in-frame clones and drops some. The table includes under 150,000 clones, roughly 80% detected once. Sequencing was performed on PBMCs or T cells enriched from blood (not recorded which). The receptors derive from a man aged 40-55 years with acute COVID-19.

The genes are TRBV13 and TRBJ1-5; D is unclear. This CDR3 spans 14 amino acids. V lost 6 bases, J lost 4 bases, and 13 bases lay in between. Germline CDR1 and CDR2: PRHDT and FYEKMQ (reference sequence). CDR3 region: CASSSRGNNQPQHF. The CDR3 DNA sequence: TGTGCCAGCAGTTCCCGGGGAAATAATCAGCCCCAGCATTTT.

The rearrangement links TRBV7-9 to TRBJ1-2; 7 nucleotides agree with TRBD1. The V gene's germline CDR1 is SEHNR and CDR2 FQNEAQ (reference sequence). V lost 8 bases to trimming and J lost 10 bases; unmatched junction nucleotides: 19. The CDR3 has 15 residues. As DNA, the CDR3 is TGTGCCAGCCCACTTGATAGGGACAGATTCTGGGACTACACCTTC. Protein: CASPLDRDRFWDYTF. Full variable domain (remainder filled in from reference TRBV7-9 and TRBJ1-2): DTGVSQNPRHKITKRGQNVTFRCDPISEHNRLYWYRQTLGQGPEFLTYFQNEAQLEKSRLLSDRFSAERPKGSFSTLEIQRTEQGDSAMYLCASPLDRDRFWDYTFGSGTRLTVV.

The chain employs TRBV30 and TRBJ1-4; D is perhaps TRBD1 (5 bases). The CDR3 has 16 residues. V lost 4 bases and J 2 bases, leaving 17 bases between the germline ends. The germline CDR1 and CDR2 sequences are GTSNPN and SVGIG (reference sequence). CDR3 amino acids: CAWTTSGRGTNEKLFF. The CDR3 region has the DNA TGTGCCTGGACCACCTCGGGTCGGGGGACTAATGAAAAACTGTTTTTT. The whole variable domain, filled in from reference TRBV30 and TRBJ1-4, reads SQTIHQWPATLVQPVGSPLSLECTVEGTSNPNLYWYRQAAGRGLQLLFYSVGIGQISSEVPQNLSASRPQDRQFILSSKKLLLSDSGFYLCAWTTSGRGTNEKLFFGSGTQLSVL.

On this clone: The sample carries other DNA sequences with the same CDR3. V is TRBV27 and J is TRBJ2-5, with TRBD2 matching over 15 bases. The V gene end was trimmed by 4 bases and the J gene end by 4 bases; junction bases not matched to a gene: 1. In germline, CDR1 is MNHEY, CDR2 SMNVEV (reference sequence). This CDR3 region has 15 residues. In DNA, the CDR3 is TGTGCCAGCAGTTCGGGACTAGCGGGGGGAGAGACCCAGTACTTC. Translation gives CASSSGLAGGETQYF.

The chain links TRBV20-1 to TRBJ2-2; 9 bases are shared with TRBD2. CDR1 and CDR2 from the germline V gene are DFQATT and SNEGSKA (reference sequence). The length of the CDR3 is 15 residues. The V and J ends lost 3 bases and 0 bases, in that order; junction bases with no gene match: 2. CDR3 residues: CSASPSGTNTGELFF. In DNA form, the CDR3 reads TGCAGTGCTAGTCCTAGCGGGACGAACACCGGGGAGCTGTTTTTT.

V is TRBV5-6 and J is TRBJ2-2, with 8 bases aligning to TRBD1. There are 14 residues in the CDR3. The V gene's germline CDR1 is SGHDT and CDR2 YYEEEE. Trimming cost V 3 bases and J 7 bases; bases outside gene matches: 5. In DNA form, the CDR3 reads TGTGCCAGCAGCTCCCGACAGGGGATCGGGGAGCTGTTTTTT. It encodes CASSSRQGIGELFF. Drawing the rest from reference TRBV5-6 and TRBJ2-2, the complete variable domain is DAGVTQSPTHLIKTRGQQVTLRCSPKSGHDTVSWYQQALGQGPQFIFQYYEEEERQRGNFPDRFSGHQFPNYSSELNVNALLLGDSALYLCASSSRQGIGELFFGEGSRLTVL.

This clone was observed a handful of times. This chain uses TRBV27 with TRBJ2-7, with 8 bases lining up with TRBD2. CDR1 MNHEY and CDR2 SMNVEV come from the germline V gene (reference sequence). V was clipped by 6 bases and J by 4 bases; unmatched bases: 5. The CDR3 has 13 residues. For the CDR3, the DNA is TGTGCCAGCAGGGGAGCGGGGGCTTACGAGCAGTACTTC. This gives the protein CASRGAGAYEQYF.

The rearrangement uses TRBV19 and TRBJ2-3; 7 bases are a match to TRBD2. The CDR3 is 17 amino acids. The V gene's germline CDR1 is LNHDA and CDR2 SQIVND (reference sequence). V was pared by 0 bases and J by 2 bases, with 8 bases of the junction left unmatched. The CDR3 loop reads CASSIDRDYRLTDTQYF. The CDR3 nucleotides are TGTGCCAGTAGTATAGACCGGGACTACCGACTCACAGATACGCAGTATTTT.

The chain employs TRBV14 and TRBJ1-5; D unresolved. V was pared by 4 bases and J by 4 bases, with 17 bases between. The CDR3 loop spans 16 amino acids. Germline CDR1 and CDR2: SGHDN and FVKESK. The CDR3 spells CASSRLVADLNQPQHF. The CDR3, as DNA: TGTGCCAGCAGCCGTCTAGTGGCAGATCTTAATCAGCCCCAGCATTTT.